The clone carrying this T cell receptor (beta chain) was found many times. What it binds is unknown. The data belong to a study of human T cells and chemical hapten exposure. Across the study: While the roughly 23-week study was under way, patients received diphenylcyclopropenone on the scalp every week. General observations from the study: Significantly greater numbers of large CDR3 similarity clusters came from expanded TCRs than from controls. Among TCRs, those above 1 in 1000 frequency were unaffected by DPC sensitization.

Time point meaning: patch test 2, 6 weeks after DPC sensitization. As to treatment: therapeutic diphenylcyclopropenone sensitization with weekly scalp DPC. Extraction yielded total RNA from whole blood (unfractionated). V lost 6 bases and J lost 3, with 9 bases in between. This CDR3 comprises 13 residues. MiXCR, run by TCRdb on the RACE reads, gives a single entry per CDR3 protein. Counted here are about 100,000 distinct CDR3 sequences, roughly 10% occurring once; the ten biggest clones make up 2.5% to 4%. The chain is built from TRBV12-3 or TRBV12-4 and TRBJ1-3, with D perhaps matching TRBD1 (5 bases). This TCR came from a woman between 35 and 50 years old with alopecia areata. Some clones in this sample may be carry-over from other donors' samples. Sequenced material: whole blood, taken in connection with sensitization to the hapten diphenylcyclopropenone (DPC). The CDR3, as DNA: TGTGCCAGCAGAGGGGATAATGGAAACACCATATATTTT. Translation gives CASRGDNGNTIYF.